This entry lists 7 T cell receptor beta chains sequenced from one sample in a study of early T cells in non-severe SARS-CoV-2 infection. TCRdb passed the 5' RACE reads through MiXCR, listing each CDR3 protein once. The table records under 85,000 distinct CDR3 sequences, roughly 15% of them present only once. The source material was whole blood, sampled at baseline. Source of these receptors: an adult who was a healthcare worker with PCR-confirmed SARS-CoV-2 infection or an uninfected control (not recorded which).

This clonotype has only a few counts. The DNA for the CDR3 is TGTGCCAGCAGTTATGCGGGGGGCGATTACTATGGCTACACCTTC. The encoded protein is CASSYAGGDYYGYTF. This chain connects TRBV6-5 to TRBJ1-2, with D perhaps TRBD1 (6 bases). The CDR3 has 15 residues. The V end was cut by 3 bases, the J end by 3 bases, with 14 bases between. CDR1 is MNHEY, CDR2 SVGAGI, per germline.

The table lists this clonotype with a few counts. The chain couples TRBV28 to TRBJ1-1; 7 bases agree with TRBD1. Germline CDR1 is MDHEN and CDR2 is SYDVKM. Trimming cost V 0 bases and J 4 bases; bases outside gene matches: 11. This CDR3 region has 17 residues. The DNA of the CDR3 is TGTGCCAGCAGTTTATGGGAGGGGGCTGTGGAAGGCACTGAAGCTTTCTTT. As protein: CASSLWEGAVEGTEAFF.

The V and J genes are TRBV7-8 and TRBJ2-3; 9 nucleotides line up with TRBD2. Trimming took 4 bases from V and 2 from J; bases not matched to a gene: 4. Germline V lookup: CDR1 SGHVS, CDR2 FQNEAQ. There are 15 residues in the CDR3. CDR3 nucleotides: TGTGCCAGCAGCTCTCCGGGACTAGCCACAGATACGCAGTATTTT. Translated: CASSSPGLATDTQYF.

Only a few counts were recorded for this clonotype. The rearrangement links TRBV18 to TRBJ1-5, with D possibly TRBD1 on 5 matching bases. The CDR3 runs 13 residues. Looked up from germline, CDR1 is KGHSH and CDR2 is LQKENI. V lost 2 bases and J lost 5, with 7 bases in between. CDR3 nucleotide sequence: TGTGCCAGCTCACCATCGGGGGATCAGCCCCAGCATTTT. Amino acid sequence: CASSPSGDQPQHF. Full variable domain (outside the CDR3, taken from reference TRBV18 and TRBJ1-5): NAGVMQNPRHLVRRRGQEARLRCSPMKGHSHVYWYRQLPEEGLKFMVYLQKENIIDESGMPKERFSAEFPKEGPSILRIQQVVRGDSAAYFCASSPSGDQPQHFGDGTRLSIL.

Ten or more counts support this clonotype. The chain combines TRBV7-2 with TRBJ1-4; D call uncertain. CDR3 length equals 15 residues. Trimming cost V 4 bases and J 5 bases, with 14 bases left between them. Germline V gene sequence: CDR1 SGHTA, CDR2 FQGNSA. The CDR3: CASSSQTGPNEKLFF. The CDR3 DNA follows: TGTGCCAGCAGCTCCCAGACGGGCCCCAATGAAAAACTGTTTTTT.

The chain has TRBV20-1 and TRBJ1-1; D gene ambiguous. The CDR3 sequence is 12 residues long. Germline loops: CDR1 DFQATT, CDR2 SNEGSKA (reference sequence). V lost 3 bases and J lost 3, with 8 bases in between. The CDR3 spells CSASAEDTEAFF. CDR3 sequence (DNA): TGCAGTGCTAGCGCGGAGGACACTGAAGCTTTCTTT.

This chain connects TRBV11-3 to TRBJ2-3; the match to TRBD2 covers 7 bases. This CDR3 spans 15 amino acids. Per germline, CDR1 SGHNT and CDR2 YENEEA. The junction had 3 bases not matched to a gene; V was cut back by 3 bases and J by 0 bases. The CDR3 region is CASSLSSGSTDTQYF. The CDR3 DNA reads TGTGCCAGCAGCTTGAGTAGCGGGAGCACAGATACGCAGTATTTT.